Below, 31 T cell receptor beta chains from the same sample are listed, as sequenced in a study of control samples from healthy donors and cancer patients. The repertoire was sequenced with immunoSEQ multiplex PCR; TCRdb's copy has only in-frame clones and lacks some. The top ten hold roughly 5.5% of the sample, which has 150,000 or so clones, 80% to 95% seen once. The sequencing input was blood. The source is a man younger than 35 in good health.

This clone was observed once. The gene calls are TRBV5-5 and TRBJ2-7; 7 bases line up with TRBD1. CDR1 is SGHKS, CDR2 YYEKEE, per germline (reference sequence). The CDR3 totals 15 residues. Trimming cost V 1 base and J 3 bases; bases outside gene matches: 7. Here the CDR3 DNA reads TGTGCCAGCAGCTTGTCACCGGGACAGAACTACGAGCAGTACTTC. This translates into CASSLSPGQNYEQYF.

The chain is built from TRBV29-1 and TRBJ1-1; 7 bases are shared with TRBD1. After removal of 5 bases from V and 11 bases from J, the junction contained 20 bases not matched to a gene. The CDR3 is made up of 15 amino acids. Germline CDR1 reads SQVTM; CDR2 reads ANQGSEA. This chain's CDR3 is CSVSTGTVSITGAFF. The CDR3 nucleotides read TGCAGCGTTAGTACCGGGACAGTCTCCATAACGGGTGCTTTCTTT.

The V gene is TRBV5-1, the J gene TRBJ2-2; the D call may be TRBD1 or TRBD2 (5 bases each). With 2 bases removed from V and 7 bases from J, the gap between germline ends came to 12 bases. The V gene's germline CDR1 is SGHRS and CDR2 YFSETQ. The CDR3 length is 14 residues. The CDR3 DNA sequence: TGCGCCAGCAGCTTCCAGGGAGCCGGCGGGGAGCTGTTTTTT. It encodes CASSFQGAGGELFF.

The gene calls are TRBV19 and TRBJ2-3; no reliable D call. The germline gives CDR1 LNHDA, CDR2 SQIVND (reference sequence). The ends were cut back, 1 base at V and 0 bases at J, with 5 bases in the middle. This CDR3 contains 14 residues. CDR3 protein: CASSIGSSTDTQYF. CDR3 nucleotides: TGTGCCAGTAGTATAGGGTCTAGCACAGATACGCAGTATTTT. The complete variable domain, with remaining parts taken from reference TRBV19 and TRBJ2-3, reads DGGITQSPKYLFRKEGQNVTLSCEQNLNHDAMYWYRQDPGQGLRLIYYSQIVNDFQKGDIAEGYSVSREKKESFPLTVTSAQKNPTAFYLCASSIGSSTDTQYFGPGTRLTVL.

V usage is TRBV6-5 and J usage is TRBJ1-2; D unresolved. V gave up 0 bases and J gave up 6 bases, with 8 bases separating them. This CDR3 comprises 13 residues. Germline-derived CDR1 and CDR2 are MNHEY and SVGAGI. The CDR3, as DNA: TGTGCCAGCAGTTACTCGGTTAGACATGGCTACACCTTC. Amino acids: CASSYSVRHGYTF.

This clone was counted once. The CDR3 sequence: CASGGVQIYGYTF. CDR3 nucleotides: TGTGCCAGCGGGGGGGTGCAGATCTATGGCTACACCTTC. This sequence joins TRBV2 and TRBJ1-2, with D possibly being TRBD1 (5 bases). Germline lookup yields CDR1 SNHLY and CDR2 FYNNEI. Trimming took 8 bases from V and 4 from J, leaving 14 bases between them. The CDR3 is 13 residues long.

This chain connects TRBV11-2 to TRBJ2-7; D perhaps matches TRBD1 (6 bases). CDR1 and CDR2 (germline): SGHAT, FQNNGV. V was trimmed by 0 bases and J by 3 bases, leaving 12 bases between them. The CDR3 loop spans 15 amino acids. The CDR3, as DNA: TGTGCCAGCAGCTTAGAAAGGGGGAGTTACTACGAGCAGTACTTC. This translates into CASSLERGSYYEQYF.

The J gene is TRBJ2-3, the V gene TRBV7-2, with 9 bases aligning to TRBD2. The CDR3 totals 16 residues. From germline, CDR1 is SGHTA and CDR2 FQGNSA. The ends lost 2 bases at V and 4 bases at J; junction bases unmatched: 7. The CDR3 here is CASSLLAGVIPDTQYF. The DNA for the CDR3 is TGTGCCAGCAGCTTATTAGCGGGAGTTATCCCAGATACGCAGTATTTT.

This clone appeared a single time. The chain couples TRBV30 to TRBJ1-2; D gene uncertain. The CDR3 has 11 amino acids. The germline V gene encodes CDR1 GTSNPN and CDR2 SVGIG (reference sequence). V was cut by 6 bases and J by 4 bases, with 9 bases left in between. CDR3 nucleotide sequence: TGTGCCTGCCGGACCTCCTATGGCTACACCTTC. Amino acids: CACRTSYGYTF.

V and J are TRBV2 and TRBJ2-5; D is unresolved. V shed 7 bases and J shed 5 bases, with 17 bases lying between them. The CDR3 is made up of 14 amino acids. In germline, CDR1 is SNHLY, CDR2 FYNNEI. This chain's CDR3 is CASTNLGDGETQYF. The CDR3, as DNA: TGTGCCAGCACGAACCTTGGGGATGGGGAGACCCAGTACTTC.

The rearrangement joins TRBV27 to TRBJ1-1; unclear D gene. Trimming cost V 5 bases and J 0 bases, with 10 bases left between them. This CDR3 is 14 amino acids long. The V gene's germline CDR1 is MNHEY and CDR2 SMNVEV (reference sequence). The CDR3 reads CASSPGYMNTEAFF. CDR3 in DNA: TGTGCCAGCAGTCCAGGTTACATGAACACTGAAGCTTTCTTT.

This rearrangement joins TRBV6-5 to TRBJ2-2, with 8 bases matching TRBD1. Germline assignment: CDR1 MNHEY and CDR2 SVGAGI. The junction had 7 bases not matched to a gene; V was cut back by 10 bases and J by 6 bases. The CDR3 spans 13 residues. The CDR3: CATTGGLAGELFF. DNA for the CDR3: TGTGCCACTACAGGGGGACTTGCCGGGGAGCTGTTTTTT.

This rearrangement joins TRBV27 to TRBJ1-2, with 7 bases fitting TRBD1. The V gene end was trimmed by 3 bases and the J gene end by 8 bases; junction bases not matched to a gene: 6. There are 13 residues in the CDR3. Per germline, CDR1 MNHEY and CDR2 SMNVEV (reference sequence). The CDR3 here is CASSFTGDSGYTF. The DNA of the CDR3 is TGTGCCAGCAGTTTTACAGGGGATAGCGGCTACACCTTC.

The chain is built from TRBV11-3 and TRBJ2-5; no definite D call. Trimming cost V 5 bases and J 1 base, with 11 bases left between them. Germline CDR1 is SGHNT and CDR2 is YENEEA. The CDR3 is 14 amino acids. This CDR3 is CASSKFGRQETQYF. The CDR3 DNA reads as TGTGCCAGCAGCAAATTTGGTCGCCAAGAGACCCAGTACTTC.

The CDR3 bases are TGTGCCAGCAGTGATTCGGGAACCTATGGCTACACCTTC. Amino acid sequence: CASSDSGTYGYTF. This rearrangement joins TRBV2 to TRBJ1-2; D is uncertain. The CDR3 contains 13 residues. The germline V gene has CDR1 SNHLY and CDR2 FYNNEI. V was pared by 3 bases and J by 4 bases, with 9 bases between.

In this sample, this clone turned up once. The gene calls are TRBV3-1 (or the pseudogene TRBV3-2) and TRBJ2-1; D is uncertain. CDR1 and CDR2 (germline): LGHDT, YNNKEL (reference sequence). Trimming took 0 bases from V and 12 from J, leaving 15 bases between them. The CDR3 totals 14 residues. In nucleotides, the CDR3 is TGTGCCAGCAGCCAAGATATAGGCGCAGAGAGGCAGTTCTTC. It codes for CASSQDIGAERQFF.

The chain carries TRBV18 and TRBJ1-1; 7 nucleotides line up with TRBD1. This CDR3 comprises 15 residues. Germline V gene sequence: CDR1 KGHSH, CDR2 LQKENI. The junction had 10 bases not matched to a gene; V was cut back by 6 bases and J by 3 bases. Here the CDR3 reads CASSPKDRDYTEAFF. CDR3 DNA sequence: TGTGCCAGCTCTCCAAAAGACAGGGACTACACTGAAGCTTTCTTT.

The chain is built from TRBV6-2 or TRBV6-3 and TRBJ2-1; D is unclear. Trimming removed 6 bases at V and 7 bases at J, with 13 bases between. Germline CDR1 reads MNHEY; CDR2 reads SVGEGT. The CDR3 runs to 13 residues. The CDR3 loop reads CASSHGAWNEQFF. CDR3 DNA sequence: TGTGCCAGCAGCCACGGAGCGTGGAATGAGCAGTTCTTC.

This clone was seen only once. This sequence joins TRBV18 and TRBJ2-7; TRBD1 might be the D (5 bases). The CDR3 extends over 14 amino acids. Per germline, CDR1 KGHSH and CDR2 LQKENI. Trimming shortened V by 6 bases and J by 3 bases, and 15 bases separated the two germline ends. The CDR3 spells CASSVPGHFYEQYF. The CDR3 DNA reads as TGTGCCAGCTCCGTCCCAGGACATTTCTACGAGCAGTACTTC.

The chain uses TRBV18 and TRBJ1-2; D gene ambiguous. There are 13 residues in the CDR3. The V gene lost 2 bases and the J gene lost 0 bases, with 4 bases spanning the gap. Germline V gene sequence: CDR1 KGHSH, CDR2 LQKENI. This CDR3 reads CASSPDANYGYTF. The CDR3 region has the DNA TGTGCCAGCTCACCAGACGCTAACTATGGCTACACCTTC.

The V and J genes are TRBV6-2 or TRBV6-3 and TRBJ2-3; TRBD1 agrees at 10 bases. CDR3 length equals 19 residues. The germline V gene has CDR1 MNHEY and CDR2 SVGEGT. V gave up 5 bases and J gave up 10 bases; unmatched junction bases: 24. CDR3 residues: CASSPLPFGQGVSANPQYF. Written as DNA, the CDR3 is TGTGCCAGCAGTCCCCTCCCCTTCGGACAGGGGGTAAGCGCCAATCCGCAGTATTTT.

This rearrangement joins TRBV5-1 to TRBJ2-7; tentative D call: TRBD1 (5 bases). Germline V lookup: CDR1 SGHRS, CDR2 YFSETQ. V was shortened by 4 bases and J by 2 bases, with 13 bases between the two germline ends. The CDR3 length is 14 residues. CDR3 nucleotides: TGCGCCAGCAGCGCGACAGCCGGCCCCTACGAGCAGTACTTC. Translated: CASSATAGPYEQYF.

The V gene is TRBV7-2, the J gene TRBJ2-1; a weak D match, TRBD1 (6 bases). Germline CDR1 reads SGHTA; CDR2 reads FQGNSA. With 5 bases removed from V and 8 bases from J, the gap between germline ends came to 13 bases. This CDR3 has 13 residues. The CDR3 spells CASSLEQGHEQFF. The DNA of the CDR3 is TGTGCCAGCAGCCTAGAACAGGGCCATGAGCAGTTCTTC.

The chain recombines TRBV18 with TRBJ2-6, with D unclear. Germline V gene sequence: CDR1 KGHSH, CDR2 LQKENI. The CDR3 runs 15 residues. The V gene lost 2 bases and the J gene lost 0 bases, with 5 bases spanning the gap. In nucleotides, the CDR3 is TGTGCCAGCTCACCAACGAGCTCTGGGGCCAACGTCCTGACTTTC. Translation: CASSPTSSGANVLTF.

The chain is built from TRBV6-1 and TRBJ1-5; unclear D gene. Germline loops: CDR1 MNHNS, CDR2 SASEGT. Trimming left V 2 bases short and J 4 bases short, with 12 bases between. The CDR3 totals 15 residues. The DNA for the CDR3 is TGTGCCAGCAGTGAATCTGGGCATTTAAATCAGCCCCAGCATTTT. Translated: CASSESGHLNQPQHF.

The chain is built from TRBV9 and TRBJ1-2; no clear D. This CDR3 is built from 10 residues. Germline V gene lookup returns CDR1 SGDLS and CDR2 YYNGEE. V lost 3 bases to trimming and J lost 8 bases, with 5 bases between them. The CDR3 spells CASSASGYTF. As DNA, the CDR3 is TGTGCCAGCAGCGCCTCGGGCTACACCTTC.

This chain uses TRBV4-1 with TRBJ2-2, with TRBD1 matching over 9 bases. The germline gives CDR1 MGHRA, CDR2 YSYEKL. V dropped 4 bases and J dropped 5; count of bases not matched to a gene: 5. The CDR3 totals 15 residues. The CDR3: CASSLSGTGTGELFF. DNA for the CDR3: TGCGCCAGCAGCCTATCCGGGACAGGGACCGGGGAGCTGTTTTTT.

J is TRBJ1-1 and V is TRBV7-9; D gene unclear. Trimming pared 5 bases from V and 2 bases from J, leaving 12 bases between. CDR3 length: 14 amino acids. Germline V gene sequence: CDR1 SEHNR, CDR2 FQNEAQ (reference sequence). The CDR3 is CASSQEDFNTEAFF. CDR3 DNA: TGTGCCAGCAGCCAAGAAGATTTTAACACTGAAGCTTTCTTT.

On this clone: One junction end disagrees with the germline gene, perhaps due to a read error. CDR3 bases: TGCAGCGTTGACGGGGGGTACGGGCAGTACTTC. Protein product: CSVDGGYGQYF. The rearrangement joins TRBV29-1 to TRBJ2-7; 7 positions agree with TRBD2. The CDR3 is 11 residues long. The germline gives CDR1 SQVTM, CDR2 ANQGSEA.

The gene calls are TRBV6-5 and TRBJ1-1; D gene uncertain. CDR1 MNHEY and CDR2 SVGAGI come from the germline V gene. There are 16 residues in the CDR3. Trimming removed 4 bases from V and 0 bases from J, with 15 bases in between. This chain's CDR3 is CASSSPWQKLNTEAFF. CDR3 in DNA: TGTGCCAGCAGTTCTCCGTGGCAGAAATTGAACACTGAAGCTTTCTTT.

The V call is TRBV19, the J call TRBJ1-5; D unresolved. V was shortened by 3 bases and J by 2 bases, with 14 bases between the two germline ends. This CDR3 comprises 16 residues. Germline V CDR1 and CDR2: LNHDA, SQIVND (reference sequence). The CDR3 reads CASSIRHPGGNQPQHF. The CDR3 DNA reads TGTGCCAGTAGTATCCGTCATCCTGGGGGCAATCAGCCCCAGCATTTT.